The T cell receptor beta chain under discussion was sequenced for a study of shared clonotypes between healthy human individuals (TCRdb year 2020). Broadly, across the study: Two women and a few men aged 18 to 49 years were included in the cohort. For each donor, CD4 naive and CD4 memory were each given three plates, CD8 naive was given two plates, and CD8 memory was given one plate. To estimate repertoire size and how much clonotype sharing occurs between individuals, the study deeply sequenced the blood TCR repertoires of five healthy adults. Libraries were prepared and TCR repertoires were sequenced by different laboratories using diverse techniques, in order to increase sequencing depth and limit assay-specific biases. Per donor, leukapheresis produced somewhere between about 0.8 and 9 billion PBMCs.

Using the deep immunoSEQ assay, TCR CDR3 regions were amplified from genomic DNA by multiplex PCR. For each cell subset, the extracted genomic DNA was distributed evenly across all wells of several immunoSEQ 96-well plates, and each plate served as one replicate. Each replicate PCR for sorted subsets received approximately 200 ng genomic DNA, equal to around 32,000 T cell genomes. The purified libraries were quantified using a Qubit 3.0 fluorometer, sized with a Bioanalyzer 2100, and then quantified again using the KAPA Library Quantification kit. A separate single-read 150-cycle Illumina NextSeq 550 flow cell was used to sequence each immunoSEQ 96-well plate. In the source study's methods: Because the immunoSEQ output held only junctional sequences and lacked quality scores, the filtering could not match the filtering applied to full-length reads. To assign V/J genes and CDR3, sequences were annotated using PyIR, a Python wrapper for IgBLAST v1.9, with IMGT germline references. Reads with weak V/J assignments (E-value above 1e-6), missing CDR3, stop codons, out-of-frame junctions, or ambiguous translated residues were removed. V3J clonotypes were defined as sequences sharing the same inferred V gene, J gene, and CDR3 amino acid sequence. To compute the percentage overlap between repertoires, the number of shared unique clonotypes was divided by the size of the smaller repertoire. Three approaches were used to assess repertoire richness: RTK rarefaction, the Chao1 estimator, and Recon v2.1 estimates of unobserved clonotypes. Generation probabilities were computed with OLGA for all TCRbeta clonotypes obtained by the gDNA method from several donors. What TCRdb holds here is the immuneACCESS table cut down to in-frame rearrangements. Part of the clones is not present; checked against another copy, under half of the missing clones reflect an unresolved V gene, and the others are unexplained. From that table come the V and J calls and clone size; the DNA was used to work out D and trimming. The sample records some 2 million clones, about 94% of which are singletons. The ten largest account for 1% to 1.5% of the sample.

Comments on this clone: It has no known antigen specificity. No much larger clone is present one base from it, and per-base qualities are unavailable. Distinct nucleotide sequences in the sample also encode this CDR3.

The study at large found these results: The small number of donors limited the genetic and exposure-history diversity represented. Sampling was restricted to blood, and TCR repertoires in tissues likely differ from the TCR repertoires found in blood. Naive subsets generally had larger estimated clonotype richness than memory subsets. Across a few donors, approximately 4.6% of naive CD4, over 3% of naive CD8, under 2.5% of memory CD4, and approximately 0.4% of memory CD8 clonotypes were shared. Even with the large sequencing depth, rarefaction of the sorted-subset datasets indicated that sequencing was incomplete. Compared with non-shared clonotypes, clonotypes shared by all four sorted-subset donors had higher generation probabilities. Pairwise subsampling led to the expectation that sequencing depth would affect the degree of clonotype sharing among donors.

CD8 naive samples consisted of CD45RO-negative cells that were positively selected for CCR7, yielding a CD45RA+CCR7+ population without TemRA cells. The donors were healthy, HIV-negative adults who had no recently reported acute infections or vaccinations. Every donor was a Caucasian adult living in Nashville, Tennessee, USA. Blood was obtained by leukapheresis, after which PBMCs were separated by Ficoll-Histopaque density gradient centrifugation and cryopreserved in liquid nitrogen vapor phase. Purity and quantity of every magnetically sorted T cell population were checked by analytical flow cytometry. Genomic DNA was isolated from each sorted fraction and quantified by UV absorbance on a Nanodrop 2000c. From its cysteine to its phenylalanine, the CDR3 spans 15 amino acids. The only DNA kept is the CDR3, 45 bases in frame from the first base. CDR1 and CDR2 are read off the germline V gene (reference sequence) as SEHNR and FQNEAQ. V is trimmed back by 1 base and J by 4 bases, and the junction contains 1 base that no gene match accounts for.

The V and J segments used are TRBV7-9 and TRBJ2-7; 13 bases in the middle match TRBD2. This clonotype was obtained from a man in his late teens or twenties in good health. Input material: naive CD8+ T cells sorted from blood. According to the study, the label for this sample's cell subset or site signals: CD45RA+CCR7+. The CDR3 region: CASSLGLAGGYEQYF. The sequenced DNA is TGTGCCAGCAGCTTAGGACTAGCGGGGGGTTACGAGCAGTACTTC.